The entry below gives a single T cell receptor (beta chain) sequence along with its context. Trimming took off 3 bases at V and 7 bases at J, with 12 bases between the two ends. The CDR3 has 13 amino acids. Repertoires were generated with immunoSEQ multiplex PCR, while TCRdb's copy carries only in-frame clones and drops some. The table shows 45,000 to 60,000 clones, with roughly four fifths occurring only once. The source of the sample is a study of blood T cell repertoires in COVID-19. Study-wide context: Samples representing acute and convalescent COVID-19 were sourced from the United States, Italy and Spain. Sample material is recorded as cDNA or gDNA derived from T cells, B-cell-depleted T cells, or PBMCs.

Specimen: peripheral blood. The TCR sequence derives from a woman older than 75 with acute or convalescent COVID-19. This chain uses TRBV12-3 or TRBV12-4 with TRBJ1-2, with D possibly TRBD1 on 5 matching bases. The CDR3 DNA is TGTGCCAGCAGTTTGGTGGGGGGTGCTGGCTACACCTTC. Translating it yields CASSLVGGAGYTF.